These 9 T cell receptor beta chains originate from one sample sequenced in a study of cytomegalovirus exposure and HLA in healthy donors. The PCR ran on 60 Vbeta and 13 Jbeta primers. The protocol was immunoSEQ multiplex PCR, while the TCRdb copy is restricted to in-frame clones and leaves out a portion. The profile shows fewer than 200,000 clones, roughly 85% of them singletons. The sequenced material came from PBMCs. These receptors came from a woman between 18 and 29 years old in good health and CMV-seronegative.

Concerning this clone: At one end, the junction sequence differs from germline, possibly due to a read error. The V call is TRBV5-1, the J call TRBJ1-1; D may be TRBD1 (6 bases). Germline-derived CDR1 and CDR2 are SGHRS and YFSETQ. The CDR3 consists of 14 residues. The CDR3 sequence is CASSLGGGNTEAFF. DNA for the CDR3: TGCGCCAGCAGTTTGGGAGGGGGGAACACTGAAGCTTTCTTT.

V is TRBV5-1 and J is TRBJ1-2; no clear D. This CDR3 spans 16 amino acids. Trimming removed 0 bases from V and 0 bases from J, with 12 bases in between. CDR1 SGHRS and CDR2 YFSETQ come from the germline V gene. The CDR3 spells CASSLAGTETNYGYTF. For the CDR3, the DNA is TGCGCCAGCAGCTTGGCAGGAACGGAAACTAACTATGGCTACACCTTC.

Here the CDR3 reads CASSLRIRGLAQETQYF. The CDR3 coding sequence is TGTGCCAGCAGCCTCCGGATCCGAGGACTAGCTCAAGAGACCCAGTACTTC. The chain joins TRBV14 to TRBJ2-5; 8 bases align to TRBD2. The CDR3 is 17 residues long. V dropped 4 bases and J dropped 2; count of bases not matched to a gene: 12. Per the germline V gene, CDR1 is SGHDN and CDR2 is FVKESK. Full variable domain (missing parts from reference TRBV14 and TRBJ2-5): EAGVTQFPSHSVIEKGQTVTLRCDPISGHDNLYWYRRVMGKEIKFLLHFVKESKQDESGMPNNRFLAERTGGTYSTLKVQPAELEDSGVYFCASSLRIRGLAQETQYFGPGTRLLVL.

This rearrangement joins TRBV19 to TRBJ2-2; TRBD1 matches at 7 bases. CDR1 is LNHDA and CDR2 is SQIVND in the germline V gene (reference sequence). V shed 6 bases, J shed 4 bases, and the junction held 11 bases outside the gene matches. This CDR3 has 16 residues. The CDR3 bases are TGTGCCAGTAGCCCACCTAGGGGACAGTTCACCGGGGAGCTGTTTTTT. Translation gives CASSPPRGQFTGELFF.

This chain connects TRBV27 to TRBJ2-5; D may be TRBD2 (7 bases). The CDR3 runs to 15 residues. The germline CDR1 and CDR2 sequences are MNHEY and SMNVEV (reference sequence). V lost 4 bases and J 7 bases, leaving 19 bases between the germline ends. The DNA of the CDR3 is TGTGCCAGCAGTTACCAAGGGGGAGGGCCGGGGACCCAGTACTTC. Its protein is CASSYQGGGPGTQYF.

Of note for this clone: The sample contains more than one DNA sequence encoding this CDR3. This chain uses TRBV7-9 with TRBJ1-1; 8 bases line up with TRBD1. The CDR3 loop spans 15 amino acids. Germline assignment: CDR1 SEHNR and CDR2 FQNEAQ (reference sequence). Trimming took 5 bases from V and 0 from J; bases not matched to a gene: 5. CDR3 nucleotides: TGTGCCAGCAGCACGTCGACAGGGGTGAACACTGAAGCTTTCTTT. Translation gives CASSTSTGVNTEAFF.

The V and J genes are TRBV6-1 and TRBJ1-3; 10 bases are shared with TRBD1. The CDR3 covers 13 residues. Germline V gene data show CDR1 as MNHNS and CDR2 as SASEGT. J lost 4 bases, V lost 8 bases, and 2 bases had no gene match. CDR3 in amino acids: CASGTGDGNTIYF. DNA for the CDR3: TGTGCCAGCGGGACAGGGGACGGAAACACCATATATTTT.

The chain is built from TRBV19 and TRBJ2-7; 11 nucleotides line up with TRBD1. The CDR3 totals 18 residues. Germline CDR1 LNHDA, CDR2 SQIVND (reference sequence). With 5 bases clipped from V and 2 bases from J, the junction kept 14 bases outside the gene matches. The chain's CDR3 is CASSSSPRGDRGTYEQYF. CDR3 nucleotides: TGTGCCAGTAGTTCCTCGCCACGGGGGGACAGGGGGACCTACGAGCAGTACTTC.

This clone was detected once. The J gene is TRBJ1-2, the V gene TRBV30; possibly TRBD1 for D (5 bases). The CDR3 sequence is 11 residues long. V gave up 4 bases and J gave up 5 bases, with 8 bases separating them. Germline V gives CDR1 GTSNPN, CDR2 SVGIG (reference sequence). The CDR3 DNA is TGTGCCTGGACCGGGGGGTATGGCTACACCTTC. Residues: CAWTGGYGYTF.